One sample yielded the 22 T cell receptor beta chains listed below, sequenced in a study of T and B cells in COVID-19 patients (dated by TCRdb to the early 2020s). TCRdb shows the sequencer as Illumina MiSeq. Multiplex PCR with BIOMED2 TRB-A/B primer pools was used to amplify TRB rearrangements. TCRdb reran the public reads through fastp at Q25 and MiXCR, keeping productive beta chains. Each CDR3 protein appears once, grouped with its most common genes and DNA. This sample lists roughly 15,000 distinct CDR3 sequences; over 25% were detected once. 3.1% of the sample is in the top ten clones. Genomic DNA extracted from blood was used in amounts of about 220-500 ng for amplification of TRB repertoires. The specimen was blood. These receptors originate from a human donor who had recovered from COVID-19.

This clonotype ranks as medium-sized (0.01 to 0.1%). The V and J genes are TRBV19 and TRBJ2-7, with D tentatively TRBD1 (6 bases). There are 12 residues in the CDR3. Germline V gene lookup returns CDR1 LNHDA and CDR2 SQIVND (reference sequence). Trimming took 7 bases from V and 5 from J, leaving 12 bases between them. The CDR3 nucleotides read TGTGCCAGTATGGGGGCGTCCAACGAGCAGTACTTC. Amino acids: CASMGASNEQYF. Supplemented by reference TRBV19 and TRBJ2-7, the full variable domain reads DGGITQSPKYLFRKEGQNVTLSCEQNLNHDAMYWYRQDPGQGLRLIYYSQIVNDFQKGDIAEGYSVSREKKESFPLTVTSAQKNPTAFYLCASMGASNEQYFGPGTRLTVT.

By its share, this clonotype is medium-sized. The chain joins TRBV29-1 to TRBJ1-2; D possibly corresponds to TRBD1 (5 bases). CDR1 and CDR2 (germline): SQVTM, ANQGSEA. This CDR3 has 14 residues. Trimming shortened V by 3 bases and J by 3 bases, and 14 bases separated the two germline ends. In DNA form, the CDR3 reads TGCAGCGTTGATGGGCCGACAGACCACTATGGCTACACCTTC. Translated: CSVDGPTDHYGYTF.

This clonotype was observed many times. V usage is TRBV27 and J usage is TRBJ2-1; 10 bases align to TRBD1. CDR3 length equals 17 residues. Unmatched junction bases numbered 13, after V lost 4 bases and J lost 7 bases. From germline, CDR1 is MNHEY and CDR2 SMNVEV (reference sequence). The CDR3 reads CASSSLLTGGARNEQFF. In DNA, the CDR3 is TGTGCCAGCAGTTCCTTGCTGACAGGGGGCGCGCGGAATGAGCAGTTCTTC.

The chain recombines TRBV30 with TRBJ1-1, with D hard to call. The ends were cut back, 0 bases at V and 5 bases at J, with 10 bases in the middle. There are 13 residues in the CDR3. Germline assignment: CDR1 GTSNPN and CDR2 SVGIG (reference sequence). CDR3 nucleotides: TGTGCCTGGAGTGTAATATCAGAGACTGAAGCTTTCTTT. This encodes CAWSVISETEAFF. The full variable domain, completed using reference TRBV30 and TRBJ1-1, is SQTIHQWPATLVQPVGSPLSLECTVEGTSNPNLYWYRQAAGRGLQLLFYSVGIGQISSEVPQNLSASRPQDRQFILSSKKLLLSDSGFYLCAWSVISETEAFFGQGTRLTVV.

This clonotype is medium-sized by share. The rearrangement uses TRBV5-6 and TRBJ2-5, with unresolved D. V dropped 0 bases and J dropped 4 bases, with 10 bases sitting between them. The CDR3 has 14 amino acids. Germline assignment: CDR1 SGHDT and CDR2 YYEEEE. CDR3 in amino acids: CASSLAGSLETQYF. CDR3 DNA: TGTGCCAGCAGCTTGGCCGGCAGTTTAGAGACCCAGTACTTC.

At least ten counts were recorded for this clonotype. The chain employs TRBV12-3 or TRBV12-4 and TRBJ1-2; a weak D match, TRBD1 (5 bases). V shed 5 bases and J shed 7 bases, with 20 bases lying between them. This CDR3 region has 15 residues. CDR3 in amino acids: CASSRRRGPDAGYTF. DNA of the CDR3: TGTGCCAGCAGTCGACGCCGGGGCCCTGACGCTGGCTACACCTTC.

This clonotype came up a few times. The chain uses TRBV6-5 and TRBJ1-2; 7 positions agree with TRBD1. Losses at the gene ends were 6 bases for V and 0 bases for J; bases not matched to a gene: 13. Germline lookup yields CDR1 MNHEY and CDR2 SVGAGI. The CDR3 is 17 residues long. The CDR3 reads CASRHRTGRVSNYGYTF. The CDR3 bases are TGTGCCAGCAGGCATAGGACAGGCAGAGTCTCTAACTATGGCTACACCTTC.

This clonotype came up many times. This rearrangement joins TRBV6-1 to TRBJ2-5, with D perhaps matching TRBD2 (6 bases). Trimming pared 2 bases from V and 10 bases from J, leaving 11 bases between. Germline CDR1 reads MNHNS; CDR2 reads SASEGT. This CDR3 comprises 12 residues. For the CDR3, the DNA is TGTGCCAGCAGTGAAAACCGGGAGCGCCAGTACTTC. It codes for CASSENRERQYF.

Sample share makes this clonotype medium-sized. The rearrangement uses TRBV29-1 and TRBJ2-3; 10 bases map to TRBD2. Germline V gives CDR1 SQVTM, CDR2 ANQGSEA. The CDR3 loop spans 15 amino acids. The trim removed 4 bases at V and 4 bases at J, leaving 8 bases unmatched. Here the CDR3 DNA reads TGCAGCGTTGCGGCTAGCGGGAGATCTGCAGATACGCAGTATTTT. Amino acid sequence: CSVAASGRSADTQYF.

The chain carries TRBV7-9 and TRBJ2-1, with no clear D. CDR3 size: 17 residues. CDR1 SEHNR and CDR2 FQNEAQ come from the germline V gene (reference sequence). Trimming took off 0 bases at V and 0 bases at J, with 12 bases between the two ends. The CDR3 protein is CASSLAPVASSYNEQFF. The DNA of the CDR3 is TGTGCCAGCAGCTTAGCGCCCGTGGCAAGCTCCTACAATGAGCAGTTCTTC.

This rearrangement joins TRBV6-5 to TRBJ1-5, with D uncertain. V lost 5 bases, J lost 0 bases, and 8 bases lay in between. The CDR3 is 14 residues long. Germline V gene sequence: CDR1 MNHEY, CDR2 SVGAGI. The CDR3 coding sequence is TGTGCCAGCAGTCCAGGCTCTAGCAATCAGCCCCAGCATTTT. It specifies CASSPGSSNQPQHF.

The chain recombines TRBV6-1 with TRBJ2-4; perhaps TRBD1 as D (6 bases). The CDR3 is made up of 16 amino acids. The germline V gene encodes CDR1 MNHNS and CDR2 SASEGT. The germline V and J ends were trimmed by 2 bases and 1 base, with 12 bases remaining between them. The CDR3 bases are TGTGCCAGCAGTGAACTCCAGGGGTGGGCCAAAAACATTCAGTACTTC. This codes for CASSELQGWAKNIQYF.

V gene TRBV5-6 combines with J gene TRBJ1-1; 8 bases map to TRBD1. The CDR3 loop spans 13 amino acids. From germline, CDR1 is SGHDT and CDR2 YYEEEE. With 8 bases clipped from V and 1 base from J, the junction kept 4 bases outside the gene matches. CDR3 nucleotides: TGTGCCAGAAGACAGGGGTGGAACACTGAAGCTTTCTTT. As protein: CARRQGWNTEAFF.

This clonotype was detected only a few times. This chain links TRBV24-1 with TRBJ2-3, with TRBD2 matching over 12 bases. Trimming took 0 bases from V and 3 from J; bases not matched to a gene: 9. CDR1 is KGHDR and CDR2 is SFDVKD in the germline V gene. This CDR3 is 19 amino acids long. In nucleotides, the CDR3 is TGTGCCACCAGTGATTTGTCTTCCGGACTAGCGGGAAAGACAGATACGCAGTATTTT. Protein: CATSDLSSGLAGKTDTQYF.

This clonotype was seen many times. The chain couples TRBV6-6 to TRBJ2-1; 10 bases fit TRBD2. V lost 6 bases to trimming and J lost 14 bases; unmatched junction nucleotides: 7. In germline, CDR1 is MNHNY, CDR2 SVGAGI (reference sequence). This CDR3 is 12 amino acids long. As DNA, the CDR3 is TGTGCCAGCAGGGTTGCGAGCGGGGGGGAGTTCTTC. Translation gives CASRVASGGEFF.

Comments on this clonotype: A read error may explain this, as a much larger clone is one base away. CDR3 amino acids: CASSYPSAGMFTDTQYF. DNA for the CDR3: TGTGCCAGCAGTTACCCCTCGGCAGGGATGTTTACAGATACGCAGTATTTT. The chain uses TRBV6-2 or TRBV6-3 and TRBJ2-3, with D possibly TRBD1 on 5 matching bases. Germline CDR1 MNHEY, CDR2 SVGEGT. The CDR3 runs 17 residues. V lost 2 bases and J 3 bases, leaving 18 bases between the germline ends.

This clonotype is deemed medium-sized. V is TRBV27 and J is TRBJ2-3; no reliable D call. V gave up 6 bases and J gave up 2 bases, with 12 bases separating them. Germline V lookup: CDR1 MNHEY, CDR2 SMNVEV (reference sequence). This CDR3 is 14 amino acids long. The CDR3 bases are TGTGCCAGCAGCTCTGGATGGGACACAGATACGCAGTATTTT. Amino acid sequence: CASSSGWDTDTQYF.

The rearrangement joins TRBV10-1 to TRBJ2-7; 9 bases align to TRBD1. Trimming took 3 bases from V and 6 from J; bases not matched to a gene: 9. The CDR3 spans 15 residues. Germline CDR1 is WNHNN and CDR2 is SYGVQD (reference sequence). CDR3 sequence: CASSDEGTGLSEQYF. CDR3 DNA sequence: TGCGCCAGCAGTGACGAGGGGACAGGGCTCTCCGAGCAGTACTTC.

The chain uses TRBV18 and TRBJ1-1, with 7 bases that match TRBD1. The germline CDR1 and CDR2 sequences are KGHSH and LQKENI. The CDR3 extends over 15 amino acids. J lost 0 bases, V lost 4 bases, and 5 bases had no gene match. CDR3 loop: CASSLPGGMNTEAFF. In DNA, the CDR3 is TGTGCCAGCTCACTCCCAGGGGGGATGAACACTGAAGCTTTCTTT.

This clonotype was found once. The CDR3 DNA reads as TGTGCCACCACCCCGAGGACAGGTTCCTACGAGCAGTACTTC. It is translated as CATTPRTGSYEQYF. The chain links TRBV6-1 to TRBJ2-7, with 7 bases identical to TRBD1. The CDR3 runs 14 residues. From germline, CDR1 is MNHNS and CDR2 SASEGT. Trimming removed 10 bases from V and 1 base from J; junction bases left unmatched: 10.

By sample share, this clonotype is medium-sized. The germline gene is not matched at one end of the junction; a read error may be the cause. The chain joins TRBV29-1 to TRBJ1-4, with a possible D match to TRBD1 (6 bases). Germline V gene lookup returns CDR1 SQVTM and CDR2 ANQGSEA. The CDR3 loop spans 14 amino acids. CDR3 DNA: TGCAGCGTTTCTCAAACAGGGACTAGTGAAAAACTGTTTTTT. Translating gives CSVSQTGTSEKLFF.

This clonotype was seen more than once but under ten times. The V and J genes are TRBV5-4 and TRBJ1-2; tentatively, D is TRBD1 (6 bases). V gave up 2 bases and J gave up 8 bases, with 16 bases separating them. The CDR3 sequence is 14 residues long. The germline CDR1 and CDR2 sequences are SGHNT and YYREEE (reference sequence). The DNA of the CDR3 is TGTGCCAGCAGCTTATTCGGGGGGCCCAGAGGCTACACCTTC. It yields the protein CASSLFGGPRGYTF.